Below, 2 T cell receptor beta chains from the same sample are listed, as sequenced in a study of T cell responses to AZD1222 COVID-19 vaccine (dated by TCRdb to about 2021). The library was obtained by the immunoSEQ multiplex PCR assay. Drawn from immuneACCESS, this table holds only the in-frame rearrangements with V and J called that TCRdb kept. Clones are partly lost; checked studies trace under half to an unresolved V gene and leave the rest unexplained. This sample lists 150,000 to 200,000 clones; 85% to 95% were detected once. Approximately 0.88% of the sample is taken by the ten largest. Per the publication, the time point label means: baseline before first vaccination. The material was peripheral blood, obtained on day 0 of AZD1222 vaccination. The receptors were gathered from an adult in good health.

The chain carries TRBV5-1 and TRBJ2-3; D remains unclear. Between the trimmed V and J ends, which lost 2 bases and 0 bases, there was a span of 10 bases. The CDR3 is 15 amino acids. CDR1 SGHRS and CDR2 YFSETQ come from the germline V gene. Here the CDR3 reads CASSFSRRSTDTQYF. The CDR3 region has the DNA TGCGCCAGCAGCTTCTCGAGGAGAAGCACAGATACGCAGTATTTT. The full variable domain, completed using reference TRBV5-1 and TRBJ2-3, is KAGVTQTPRYLIKTRGQQVTLSCSPISGHRSVSWYQQTPGQGLQFLFEYFSETQRNKGNFPGRFSGRQFSNSRSEMNVSTLELGDSALYLCASSFSRRSTDTQYFGPGTRLTVL.

The chain carries TRBV19 and TRBJ1-1; D uncertain. The CDR3 contains 13 residues. The germline V gene has CDR1 LNHDA and CDR2 SQIVND (reference sequence). The germline V and J ends were trimmed by 1 base and 4 bases, with 7 bases remaining between them. Here the CDR3 reads CASSIARSTEAFF. CDR3 DNA: TGTGCCAGTAGTATAGCCAGAAGCACTGAAGCTTTCTTT.